These 10 T cell receptor beta chains were sequenced from one sample in a study of OX40 agonist ivuxolimab in advanced cancers. The method was immunoSEQ multiplex PCR; TCRdb's version includes in-frame clones alone and lacks a portion of them. The repertoire holds tens of thousands of clones, with around 85% as singletons. The specimen was CD4+ or CD8+ T cells sorted from blood, collected in a trial of the OX40 agonist ivuxolimab. The receptors here all came from an adult with an advanced solid tumor such as melanoma, head and neck, liver or kidney cancer.

This clone was observed a few times. The chain has TRBV19 and TRBJ1-4, with 10 bases that match TRBD1. This CDR3 is built from 16 residues. The junction had 7 bases not matched to a gene; V was cut back by 8 bases and J by 1 base. Per the germline V gene, CDR1 is LNHDA and CDR2 is SQIVND (reference sequence). For the CDR3, the DNA is TGTGCCAGTGCCGACAGGGGGCTTGGAACTAATGAAAAACTGTTTTTT. Residues: CASADRGLGTNEKLFF. The full variable domain, with the rest looked up from reference TRBV19 and TRBJ1-4, is DGGITQSPKYLFRKEGQNVTLSCEQNLNHDAMYWYRQDPGQGLRLIYYSQIVNDFQKGDIAEGYSVSREKKESFPLTVTSAQKNPTAFYLCASADRGLGTNEKLFFGSGTQLSVL.

This chain links TRBV13 with TRBJ2-3; 9 bases match TRBD1. The CDR3 has 19 amino acids. V lost 2 bases to trimming and J lost 0 bases; unmatched junction nucleotides: 12. Germline V gene sequence: CDR1 PRHDT, CDR2 FYEKMQ (reference sequence). This CDR3 is CASSLWAMWDRESTDTQYF. Written as DNA, the CDR3 is TGTGCCAGCAGCTTATGGGCTATGTGGGACAGGGAGAGCACAGATACGCAGTATTTT. The variable domain in full, with the rest retrieved from reference TRBV13 and TRBJ2-3, is AAGVIQSPRHLIKEKRETATLKCYPIPRHDTVYWYQQGPGQDPQFLISFYEKMQSDKGSIPDRFSAQQFSDYHSELNMSSLELGDSALYFCASSLWAMWDRESTDTQYFGPGTRLTVL.

CDR3 sequence: CASSPGEVNEKLFF. CDR3 nucleotides: TGTGCCAGTAGTCCAGGTGAAGTTAATGAAAAACTGTTTTTT. The genes are TRBV19 and TRBJ1-4; D uncertain. The germline gives CDR1 LNHDA, CDR2 SQIVND (reference sequence). The CDR3 extends over 14 amino acids. Trimming removed 5 bases from V and 4 bases from J, with 11 bases in between.

This chain uses TRBV7-2 with TRBJ2-7, with 7 bases lining up with TRBD1. J gave up 3 bases and V 5 bases, and 10 bases lay outside the gene matches. CDR1 is SGHTA and CDR2 is FQGNSA in the germline V gene. This CDR3 is built from 15 residues. This chain's CDR3 is CASSPSSGTDYEQYF. In DNA, the CDR3 is TGTGCCAGCAGCCCATCATCCGGGACAGACTACGAGCAGTACTTC.

This rearrangement joins TRBV19 to TRBJ2-7; D assignment may be TRBD1 or TRBD2 (5 bases each). CDR3 size: 15 residues. V was pared by 3 bases and J by 4 bases, with 16 bases between. The V gene's germline CDR1 is LNHDA and CDR2 SQIVND (reference sequence). The CDR3 spells CASSIGQGRLYEQYF. The CDR3 bases are TGTGCCAGTAGTATTGGTCAGGGACGGCTATACGAGCAGTACTTC.

This clone was detected once. The V call is TRBV6-6, the J call TRBJ2-7, with 7 bases fitting TRBD2. The CDR3 is made up of 13 amino acids. Germline V gene data show CDR1 as MNHNY and CDR2 as SVGAGI (reference sequence). With 6 bases clipped from V and 5 bases from J, the junction kept 7 bases outside the gene matches. The CDR3 region has the DNA TGTGCCAGCAGCCCCGCGGGGGATAACGAGCAGTACTTC. Its translation is CASSPAGDNEQYF.

The chain couples TRBV6-6 to TRBJ1-1; D remains ambiguous. CDR1 is MNHNY and CDR2 is SVGAGI in the germline V gene (reference sequence). The V end lost 0 bases, the J end lost 1 base, and 9 bases lay between the germline ends. The CDR3 sequence is 15 residues long. The CDR3: CASSYSRLKNTEAFF. The DNA of the CDR3 is TGTGCCAGCAGTTACTCGAGGCTGAAGAACACTGAAGCTTTCTTT.

The chain has TRBV28 and TRBJ1-6; maybe TRBD1 (6 bases). V was trimmed by 7 bases and J by 5 bases, leaving 12 bases between them. This CDR3 spans 14 amino acids. Germline V gene sequence: CDR1 MDHEN, CDR2 SYDVKM. The CDR3: CASMTGLHNSPLHF. Written as DNA, the CDR3 is TGTGCCAGCATGACAGGTCTCCATAATTCACCCCTCCACTTT.

The genes are TRBV6-6 and TRBJ1-2; D gene uncertain. Germline V gene data show CDR1 as MNHNY and CDR2 as SVGAGI (reference sequence). The CDR3 extends over 13 amino acids. V lost 5 bases, J lost 14 bases, and 21 bases lay in between. The DNA for the CDR3 is TGTGCCAGCAGTCATCTACCACGAATAACCGGGACCTTC. Its translation: CASSHLPRITGTF.

The CDR3 here is CASGDPGANVLTF. The CDR3 coding sequence is TGTGCCAGCGGGGACCCTGGGGCCAACGTCCTGACTTTC. The V call is TRBV7-9, the J call TRBJ2-6, with D possibly being TRBD1 or TRBD2 (5 bases each). Trimming cost V 8 bases and J 2 bases, with 7 bases left between them. CDR1 is SEHNR and CDR2 is FQNEAQ in the germline V gene (reference sequence). CDR3 length equals 13 residues.